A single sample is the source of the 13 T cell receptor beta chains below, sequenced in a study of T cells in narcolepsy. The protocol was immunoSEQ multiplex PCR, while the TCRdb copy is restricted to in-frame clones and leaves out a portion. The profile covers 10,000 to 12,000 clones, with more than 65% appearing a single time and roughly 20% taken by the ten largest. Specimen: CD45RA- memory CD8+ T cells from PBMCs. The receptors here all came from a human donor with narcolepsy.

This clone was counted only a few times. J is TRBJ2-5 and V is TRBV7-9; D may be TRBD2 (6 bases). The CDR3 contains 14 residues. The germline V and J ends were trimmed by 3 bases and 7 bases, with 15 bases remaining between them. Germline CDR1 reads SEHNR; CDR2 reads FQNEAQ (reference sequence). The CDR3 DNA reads TGTGCCAGCAGCTTTGCCGGGGGTTTGTGGACCCAGTACTTC. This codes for CASSFAGGLWTQYF.

CDR3 loop: CASSVTGNYNEQFF. As DNA, the CDR3 is TGTGCCAGCAGCGTAACAGGAAACTACAATGAGCAGTTCTTC. The chain is built from TRBV6-6 and TRBJ2-1, with D possibly being TRBD1 (5 bases). V was trimmed by 6 bases and J by 3 bases, leaving 12 bases between them. Per the germline V gene, CDR1 is MNHNY and CDR2 is SVGAGI (reference sequence). This CDR3 spans 14 amino acids.

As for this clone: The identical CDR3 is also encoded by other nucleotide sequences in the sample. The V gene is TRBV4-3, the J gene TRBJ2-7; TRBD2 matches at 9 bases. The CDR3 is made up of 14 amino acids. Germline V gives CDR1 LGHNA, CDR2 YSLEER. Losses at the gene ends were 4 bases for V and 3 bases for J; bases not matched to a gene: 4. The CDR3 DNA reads TGCGCCAGCAGCCGCTGGACTAGCGACTACGAGCAGTACTTC. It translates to CASSRWTSDYEQYF.

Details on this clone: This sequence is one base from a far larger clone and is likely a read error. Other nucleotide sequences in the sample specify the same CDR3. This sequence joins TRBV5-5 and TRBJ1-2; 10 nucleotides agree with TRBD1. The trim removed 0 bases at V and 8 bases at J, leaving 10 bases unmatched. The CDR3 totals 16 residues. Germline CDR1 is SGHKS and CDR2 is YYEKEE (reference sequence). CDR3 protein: CASSLADRGAEGGYTF. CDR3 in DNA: TGTGCCAGCAGCTTGGCGGACAGGGGGGCCGAGGGGGGCTACACCTTC.

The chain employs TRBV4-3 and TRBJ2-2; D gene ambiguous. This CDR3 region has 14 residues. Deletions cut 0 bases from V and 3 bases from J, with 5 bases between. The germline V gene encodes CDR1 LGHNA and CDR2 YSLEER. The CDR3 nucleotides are TGCGCCAGCAGCCAAGATGCGGACACCGGGGAGCTGTTTTTT. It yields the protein CASSQDADTGELFF.

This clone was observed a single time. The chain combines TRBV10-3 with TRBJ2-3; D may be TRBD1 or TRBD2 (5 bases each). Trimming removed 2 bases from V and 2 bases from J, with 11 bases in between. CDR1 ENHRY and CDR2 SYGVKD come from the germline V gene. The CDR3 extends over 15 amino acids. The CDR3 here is CAISEKRGPTDTQYF. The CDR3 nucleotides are TGTGCCATCAGTGAGAAAAGGGGACCCACAGATACGCAGTATTTT.

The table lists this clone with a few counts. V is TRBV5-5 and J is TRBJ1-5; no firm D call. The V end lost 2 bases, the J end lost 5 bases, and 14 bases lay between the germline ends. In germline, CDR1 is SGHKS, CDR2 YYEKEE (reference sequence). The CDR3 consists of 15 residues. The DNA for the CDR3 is TGTGCCAGCAGCTTTATTGGGGTCTGGGATCAGCCCCAGCATTTT. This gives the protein CASSFIGVWDQPQHF.

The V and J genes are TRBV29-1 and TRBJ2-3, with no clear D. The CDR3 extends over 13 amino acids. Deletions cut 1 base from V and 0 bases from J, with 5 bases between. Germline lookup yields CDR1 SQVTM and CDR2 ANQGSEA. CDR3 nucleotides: TGCAGCGTTGAAGTTTCTAGCACAGATACGCAGTATTTT. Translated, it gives CSVEVSSTDTQYF.

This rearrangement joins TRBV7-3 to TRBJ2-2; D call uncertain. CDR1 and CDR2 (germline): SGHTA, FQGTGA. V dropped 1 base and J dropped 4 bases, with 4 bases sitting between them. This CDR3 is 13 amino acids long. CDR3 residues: CASSLMSTGELFF. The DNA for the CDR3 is TGTGCCAGCAGCTTAATGAGCACCGGGGAGCTGTTTTTT.

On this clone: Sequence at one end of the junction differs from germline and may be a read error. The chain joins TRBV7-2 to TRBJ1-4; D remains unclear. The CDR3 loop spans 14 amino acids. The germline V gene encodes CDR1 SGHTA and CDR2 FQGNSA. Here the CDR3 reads CASRTASTIEQLFF. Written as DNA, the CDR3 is TGTGCCAGCAGGACCGCCAGTACTATTGAACAACTGTTTTTT. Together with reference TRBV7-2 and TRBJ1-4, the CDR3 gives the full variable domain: GAGVSQSPSNKVTEKGKDVELRCDPISGHTALYWYRQSLGQGLEFLIYFQGNSAPDKSGLPSDRFSAERTGGSVSTLTIQRTQQEDSAVYLCASRTASTIEQLFFGSGTQLSVL.

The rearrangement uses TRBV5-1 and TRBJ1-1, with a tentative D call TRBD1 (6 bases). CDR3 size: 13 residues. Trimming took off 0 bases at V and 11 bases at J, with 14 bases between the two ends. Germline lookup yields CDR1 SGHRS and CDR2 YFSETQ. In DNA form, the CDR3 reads TGCGCCAGCAGCTTGGCAGGGGATTTGTCTGCTTTCTTT. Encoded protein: CASSLAGDLSAFF.

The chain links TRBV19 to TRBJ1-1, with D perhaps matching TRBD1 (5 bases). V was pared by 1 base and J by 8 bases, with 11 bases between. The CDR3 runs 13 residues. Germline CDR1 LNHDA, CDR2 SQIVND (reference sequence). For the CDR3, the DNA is TGTGCCAGTAGTATAGTTTTGGGGCAGGAAGCTTTCTTT. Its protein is CASSIVLGQEAFF.

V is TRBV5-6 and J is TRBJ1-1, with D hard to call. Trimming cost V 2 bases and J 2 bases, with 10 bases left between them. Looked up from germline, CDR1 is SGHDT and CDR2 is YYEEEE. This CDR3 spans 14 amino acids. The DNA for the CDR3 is TGTGCCAGCAGCTTCGGAACAAGTAACACTGAAGCTTTCTTT. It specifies CASSFGTSNTEAFF. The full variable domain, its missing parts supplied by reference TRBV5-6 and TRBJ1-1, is DAGVTQSPTHLIKTRGQQVTLRCSPKSGHDTVSWYQQALGQGPQFIFQYYEEEERQRGNFPDRFSGHQFPNYSSELNVNALLLGDSALYLCASSFGTSNTEAFFGQGTRLTVV.